A single sample is the source of the 11 T cell receptor beta chains below, sequenced in a study of identical twins. Using its own MiXCR run on the 5' RACE reads, TCRdb lists one record per CDR3 protein. The sample has some 1,600,000 distinct CDR3 sequences; under 35% are singletons. The sample comprised cord blood. The receptors derive from a newborn girl in good health.

This chain connects TRBV28 to TRBJ1-2; 8 nucleotides agree with TRBD1. V lost 5 bases to trimming and J lost 5 bases; unmatched junction nucleotides: 10. The germline gives CDR1 MDHEN, CDR2 SYDVKM. The CDR3 is 15 amino acids. The CDR3 bases are TGTGCCAGCAGTCCCACCACGGACAGGGCGTATGGCTACACCTTC. Translating gives CASSPTTDRAYGYTF.

This clonotype has only a few counts. The rearrangement uses TRBV5-1 and TRBJ1-2, with 9 bases matching TRBD1. Germline CDR1 SGHRS, CDR2 YFSETQ. After removal of 3 bases from V and 1 base from J, the junction contained 7 bases not matched to a gene. The CDR3 totals 16 residues. The CDR3 spells CASSSTGGRGNYGYTF. For the CDR3, the DNA is TGCGCCAGCAGCTCGACAGGGGGAAGGGGTAACTATGGCTACACCTTC.

This clonotype has more than one count but fewer than ten. J is TRBJ1-2 and V is TRBV2; 7 bases fit TRBD1. CDR1 SNHLY and CDR2 FYNNEI come from the germline V gene. The CDR3 is 16 amino acids. V trimming: 0 bases; J trimming: 6 bases; junction bases outside the gene matches: 10. This chain's CDR3 is CASSEAWKGAFDGYTF. The CDR3 DNA sequence: TGTGCCAGCAGTGAAGCGTGGAAGGGGGCCTTCGATGGCTACACCTTC.

The CDR3 DNA follows: TGCAGTGCTAGAGATTGGGGGGACAGGGTCGGTAATTCACCCCTCCACTTT. Protein product: CSARDWGDRVGNSPLHF. This rearrangement joins TRBV20-1 to TRBJ1-6; 9 bases agree with TRBD1. J was trimmed by 6 bases and V by 0 bases; bases with no gene match: 9. CDR1 and CDR2 from the germline V gene are DFQATT and SNEGSKA (reference sequence). CDR3 length: 17 residues.

J is TRBJ2-7 and V is TRBV5-1; D is possibly TRBD1 or TRBD2 (5 bases each). Per germline, CDR1 SGHRS and CDR2 YFSETQ. Deletions cut 2 bases from V and 3 bases from J, with 15 bases between. The CDR3 sequence is 15 residues long. The CDR3 sequence is CASSLLKGPLYEQYF. CDR3 DNA sequence: TGCGCCAGCAGCTTATTGAAGGGACCGCTCTACGAGCAGTACTTC.

CDR3 coding DNA: TGTGCCAGCAGCTTACTGACTAGCGGGGGGAGCGCATACAATGAGCAGTTCTTC. This encodes CASSLLTSGGSAYNEQFF. The chain links TRBV7-8 to TRBJ2-1; 13 bases are shared with TRBD2. CDR3 length: 18 residues. CDR1 is SGHVS, CDR2 FQNEAQ, per germline. J lost 4 bases, V lost 2 bases, and 8 bases had no gene match.

The chain is built from TRBV20-1 and TRBJ2-4; TRBD1 aligns across 11 bases. The end of the DNA is better explained by TRBJ2-7, so the J call may be wrong. The germline V gene has CDR1 DFQATT and CDR2 SNEGSKA (reference sequence). This CDR3 spans 14 amino acids. The CDR3 loop reads CSASTRTGGCEQYF. The DNA of the CDR3 is TGCAGTGCTAGTACGCGGACAGGGGGCTGCGAGCAGTACTTC.

This clonotype was seen a few times. V gene TRBV3-1 combines with J gene TRBJ2-3; D unresolved. V was cut by 1 base and J by 5 bases, with 10 bases left in between. The CDR3 runs 14 residues. Germline CDR1 and CDR2: LGHDT and YNNKEL (reference sequence). CDR3 nucleotides: TGTGCCAGCAGCCAAGTAACCAAACGAGATACGCAGTATTTT. It translates to CASSQVTKRDTQYF.

V usage is TRBV20-1 and J usage is TRBJ2-1; TRBD2 aligns across 7 bases. Germline CDR1 DFQATT, CDR2 SNEGSKA (reference sequence). The CDR3 loop spans 15 amino acids. The ends lost 2 bases at V and 4 bases at J; junction bases unmatched: 8. The CDR3 spells CSARSRAGPYNEQFF. Here the CDR3 DNA reads TGCAGTGCTAGATCCCGAGCGGGGCCTTACAATGAGCAGTTCTTC.

With regard to this clonotype: A read error may explain this, as a much larger clone is one base away. The rearrangement uses TRBV28 and TRBJ2-7; the match to TRBD2 covers 13 bases. Germline V gene sequence: CDR1 MDHEN, CDR2 SYDVKM. There are 14 residues in the CDR3. In DNA form, the CDR3 reads TGTGTCAGCATCCTACTAGCGGGAGGGTACGAGCAGTACTTC. Protein: CVSILLAGGYEQYF.

This sequence joins TRBV9 and TRBJ1-4; the D is unclear. The germline gives CDR1 SGDLS, CDR2 YYNGEE. Trimming took off 2 bases at V and 5 bases at J, with 13 bases between the two ends. The CDR3 is made up of 15 amino acids. The CDR3 region has the DNA TGTGCCAGCAGCGTTTACGGGTCCTCAAATGAAAAACTGTTTTTT. It specifies CASSVYGSSNEKLFF. The full variable domain, with the rest looked up from reference TRBV9 and TRBJ1-4, is DSGVTQTPKHLITATGQRVTLRCSPRSGDLSVYWYQQSLDQGLQFLIQYYNGEERAKGNILERFSAQQFPDLHSELNLSSLELGDSALYFCASSVYGSSNEKLFFGSGTQLSVL.